This entry lists 24 T cell receptor beta chains sequenced from one sample in a study of beta chain features in type 1 diabetes. The study's findings and limits: Type 1 diabetes patients showed a moderate but significant shortening of TCRB CDR3s in all four CD4+ subsets.

Expressed TCRB transcripts got sequenced, as all isolated RNA was reverse transcribed. Sequencing was performed with immunoSEQ multiplex PCR; in TCRdb, only in-frame clones are kept and a portion is missing. The table lists about 160,000 clones, 8% to 9.5% of them singletons. These receptors' antigens are unknown. What was sequenced was central memory CD4+ T cells from blood. Receptor source: a woman aged 18-29 years with type 1 diabetes.

This clone was found a few times. The rearrangement uses TRBV5-1 and TRBJ2-3; D perhaps matches TRBD1 (5 bases). CDR1 SGHRS and CDR2 YFSETQ come from the germline V gene. There are 15 residues in the CDR3. Trimming left V 0 bases short and J 4 bases short, with 12 bases between. The chain's CDR3 is CASSLGNQGPDTQYF. The CDR3 DNA is TGCGCCAGCAGCTTGGGGAACCAGGGCCCAGATACGCAGTATTTT.

This chain links TRBV18 with TRBJ1-1, with D perhaps matching TRBD1 (6 bases). Germline V lookup: CDR1 KGHSH, CDR2 LQKENI. V dropped 3 bases and J dropped 1 base, with 12 bases sitting between them. This CDR3 has 15 amino acids. CDR3 amino acids: CASSPTQGSNTEAFF. In DNA form, the CDR3 reads TGTGCCAGCTCACCGACACAGGGTTCGAACACTGAAGCTTTCTTT. Filled out from reference TRBV18 and TRBJ1-1, the complete variable domain reads NAGVMQNPRHLVRRRGQEARLRCSPMKGHSHVYWYRQLPEEGLKFMVYLQKENIIDESGMPKERFSAEFPKEGPSILRIQQVVRGDSAAYFCASSPTQGSNTEAFFGQGTRLTVV.

The chain is built from TRBV5-4 and TRBJ1-4; weak D call: TRBD1 (6 bases). The ends were cut back, 2 bases at V and 2 bases at J, with 7 bases in the middle. The CDR3 sequence is 14 residues long. From germline, CDR1 is SGHNT and CDR2 YYREEE (reference sequence). CDR3 sequence reads: CASSFTGTNEKLFF. The CDR3 DNA reads TGTGCCAGCAGCTTTACAGGGACTAATGAAAAACTGTTTTTT.

Concerning this clone itself: This may arise from a read error, as a much more abundant clone is one base away. This chain uses TRBV2 with TRBJ1-1, with 7 positions matching TRBD1. The CDR3 consists of 11 residues. Germline assignment: CDR1 SNHLY and CDR2 FYNNEI. Unmatched junction bases numbered 1, after V lost 5 bases and J lost 7 bases. CDR3 region: CASSRQGEAFF. The CDR3 bases are TGTGCCAGCAGTAGACAGGGTGAAGCTTTCTTT.

In its sample, this clone was seen a few times. This chain joins TRBV6-6 and TRBJ2-1; 7 bases map to TRBD2. Looked up from germline, CDR1 is MNHNY and CDR2 is SVGAGI (reference sequence). This CDR3 is 15 amino acids long. J gave up 4 bases and V 5 bases, and 8 bases lay outside the gene matches. The CDR3: CASSAGPGGYNEQFF. CDR3 nucleotides: TGTGCCAGCAGTGCGGGCCCCGGGGGGTACAATGAGCAGTTCTTC.

This clone has more than one count but fewer than ten. The chain recombines TRBV28 with TRBJ1-2; 8 positions match TRBD1. Per germline, CDR1 MDHEN and CDR2 SYDVKM. This CDR3 contains 13 residues. The junction had 8 bases not matched to a gene; V was cut back by 10 bases and J by 4 bases. CDR3 amino acids: CATQGAPGYGYTF. DNA for the CDR3: TGTGCCACCCAGGGGGCGCCTGGCTATGGCTACACCTTC.

This clone was observed a few times. The rearrangement links TRBV7-6 to TRBJ2-3, with TRBD2 as a possible D gene (5 bases). The length of the CDR3 is 14 residues. V lost 2 bases and J lost 7, with 13 bases in between. Germline values: CDR1 SGHVS, CDR2 FNYEAQ. The CDR3 loop reads CASSLSVYGNTQYF. Here the CDR3 DNA reads TGTGCCAGCAGCTTATCGGTTTACGGGAATACGCAGTATTTT.

This clone was seen only a few times. The J gene is TRBJ2-1, the V gene TRBV6-4, with D tentatively TRBD2 (6 bases). Looked up from germline, CDR1 is MRHNA and CDR2 is SNTAGT. This CDR3 is 15 amino acids long. The V end lost 3 bases, the J end lost 9 bases, and 18 bases lay between the germline ends. For the CDR3, the DNA is TGTGCCAGCAGTGATTCGGAAGGCGGGACGAGTGAGCAGTTCTTC. Its translation: CASSDSEGGTSEQFF.

There are a few counts of this clone. The chain uses TRBV18 and TRBJ2-1; no firm D call. Trimming took 1 base from V and 10 from J, leaving 5 bases between them. Germline lookup yields CDR1 KGHSH and CDR2 LQKENI. The CDR3 sequence is 11 residues long. CDR3 nucleotides: TGTGCCAGCTCACCACTGAGCGAGCAGTTCTTC. This encodes CASSPLSEQFF. The full variable domain, with the rest looked up from reference TRBV18 and TRBJ2-1, is NAGVMQNPRHLVRRRGQEARLRCSPMKGHSHVYWYRQLPEEGLKFMVYLQKENIIDESGMPKERFSAEFPKEGPSILRIQQVVRGDSAAYFCASSPLSEQFFGPGTRLTVL.

The V gene is TRBV4-1, the J gene TRBJ2-1, with TRBD2 matching over 8 bases. Germline V lookup: CDR1 MGHRA, CDR2 YSYEKL. The CDR3 is 18 residues long. Trimming cost V 2 bases and J 0 bases; bases outside gene matches: 9. The CDR3 region is CASSQRPPGTSSYNEQFF. The CDR3 DNA sequence: TGCGCCAGCAGCCAACGCCCCCCCGGGACTAGCTCCTACAATGAGCAGTTCTTC.

This clone was observed a handful of times. The chain has TRBV4-1 and TRBJ2-7; D may be TRBD2 (6 bases). V lost 3 bases, J lost 6 bases, and 15 bases lay in between. The CDR3 is 14 amino acids. Germline CDR1 MGHRA, CDR2 YSYEKL. The CDR3 bases are TGCGCCAGCAGCCAGAGTGGGGGGTCGGTCGAGCAGTACTTC. Residues: CASSQSGGSVEQYF.

V usage is TRBV9 and J usage is TRBJ2-2; 13 bases are shared with TRBD2. The CDR3 has 17 residues. Germline-derived CDR1 and CDR2 are SGDLS and YYNGEE. V shed 5 bases and J 5 bases; nucleotides not matched to a gene: 9. The CDR3 region is CASSSLTSGGGTGELFF. Here the CDR3 DNA reads TGTGCCAGCAGTTCCCTTACTAGCGGGGGGGGAACCGGGGAGCTGTTTTTT.

V is TRBV15 and J is TRBJ1-2, with 8 bases matching TRBD1. CDR1 is LNHNV, CDR2 YYDKDF, per germline (reference sequence). After removal of 0 bases from V and 8 bases from J, the junction contained 5 bases not matched to a gene. The CDR3 has 14 residues. CDR3 loop: CATSRDLTGDGYTF. In DNA form, the CDR3 reads TGTGCCACCAGCAGAGATTTGACAGGGGACGGCTACACCTTC.

The chain has TRBV21-1 and TRBJ2-7; the listed D gene, TRBD1, was not tested against the DNA. TRBV21-1 is a known pseudogene. The CDR3 length is 14 residues. The chain's CDR3 is CASSKCDRVYEQYF. The CDR3 DNA reads as TGTGCCAGCAGCAAGTGTGACAGGGTCTACGAGCAGTACTTC.

This clone occurred a few times. V is TRBV13 and J is TRBJ1-2; 7 nucleotides line up with TRBD1. CDR1 and CDR2 (germline): PRHDT, FYEKMQ (reference sequence). The trim removed 3 bases at V and 0 bases at J, leaving 1 base unmatched. The CDR3 loop spans 14 amino acids. CDR3 nucleotide sequence: TGTGCCAGCAGCTTCGGGACAGCTAACTATGGCTACACCTTC. It encodes CASSFGTANYGYTF.

This chain connects TRBV11-3 to TRBJ1-4; the D gene is possibly TRBD1 (5 bases). The germline CDR1 and CDR2 sequences are SGHNT and YENEEA. The CDR3 is 11 residues long. V lost 3 bases and J lost 11, with 7 bases in between. DNA for the CDR3: TGTGCCAGCAGCTTCGGGGGGAAACTGTTTTTT. It translates to CASSFGGKLFF. The full variable domain, rest sourced from reference TRBV11-3 and TRBJ1-4, is EAGVVQSPRYKIIEKKQPVAFWCNPISGHNTLYWYLQNLGQGPELLIRYENEEAVDDSQLPKDRFSAERLKGVDSTLKIQPAELGDSAVYLCASSFGGKLFFGSGTQLSVL.

The chain couples TRBV18 to TRBJ2-7, with TRBD2 matching 9 bases. The CDR3 consists of 15 residues. Germline CDR1 is KGHSH and CDR2 is LQKENI. The ends lost 2 bases at V and 2 bases at J; junction bases unmatched: 4. The CDR3, as DNA: TGTGCCAGCTCACCATCGGCTAGCGGGACCTACGAGCAGTACTTC. Translation gives CASSPSASGTYEQYF.

The genes are TRBV7-8 and TRBJ1-2; D gene unclear. V was clipped by 2 bases and J by 8 bases, with 24 bases between them. This CDR3 has 17 residues. Germline V gene data show CDR1 as SGHVS and CDR2 as FQNEAQ. CDR3: CASSLSPGRARGRGYTF. In nucleotides, the CDR3 is TGTGCCAGCAGCTTATCCCCTGGGCGGGCACGAGGTAGAGGCTACACCTTC.

This clone was detected a few times. This chain links TRBV29-1 with TRBJ2-5; 9 nucleotides align to TRBD2. Germline CDR1 SQVTM, CDR2 ANQGSEA. Trimming at V came to 4 bases and at J to 3 bases, leaving 6 bases not matched to a gene. The CDR3 is made up of 14 amino acids. Written as DNA, the CDR3 is TGCAGCGTTGCGCTAGCGGGGACAGAAGAGACCCAGTACTTC. Protein sequence: CSVALAGTEETQYF.

The V and J genes are TRBV5-6 and TRBJ2-3; D is ambiguous. The CDR3 has 13 residues. Germline V lookup: CDR1 SGHDT, CDR2 YYEEEE. Between the trimmed V and J ends, which lost 1 base and 2 bases, there was a span of 5 bases. CDR3 sequence reads: CASSLPHTDTQYF. DNA of the CDR3: TGTGCCAGCAGCTTGCCCCACACAGATACGCAGTATTTT.

V gene TRBV6-5 combines with J gene TRBJ1-2; D is undetermined. CDR3 size: 13 residues. Germline CDR1 and CDR2: MNHEY and SVGAGI. Trimming removed 2 bases from V and 8 bases from J, with 12 bases in between. For the CDR3, the DNA is TGTGCCAGCAGTTACGAAAGGCTCAGGGGCTACACCTTC. The encoded protein is CASSYERLRGYTF.

In its sample, this clone was seen a few times. V gene TRBV6-6 combines with J gene TRBJ1-5; perhaps TRBD1 as D (6 bases). Trimming took 6 bases from V and 3 from J, leaving 12 bases between them. The CDR3 is made up of 14 amino acids. CDR1 and CDR2 (germline): MNHNY, SVGAGI (reference sequence). CDR3 DNA: TGTGCCAGCAGGGAACAGGGTAACAATCAGCCCCAGCATTTT. Its translation is CASREQGNNQPQHF.

This chain links TRBV5-5 with TRBJ2-1; 8 nucleotides match TRBD1. The V and J ends lost 5 bases and 3 bases, in that order; junction bases with no gene match: 10. The CDR3 is made up of 16 amino acids. CDR1 and CDR2 from the germline V gene are SGHKS and YYEKEE (reference sequence). CDR3 loop: CASSRTRDRYYNEQFF. In DNA form, the CDR3 reads TGTGCCAGCAGTCGTACTCGGGACAGGTACTACAATGAGCAGTTCTTC.

V gene TRBV5-1 combines with J gene TRBJ1-3; 10 positions agree with TRBD1. The germline V gene has CDR1 SGHRS and CDR2 YFSETQ. Trimming took 4 bases from V and 3 from J; bases not matched to a gene: 7. The CDR3 spans 16 residues. CDR3: CASSPRQGAGGNTIYF. CDR3 DNA: TGCGCCAGCAGCCCGAGACAGGGGGCAGGTGGAAACACCATATATTTT.